The 9 T cell receptor beta chains listed next were all sequenced from one sample in a study of cytomegalovirus exposure and HLA in healthy donors. Researchers ran the PCR with 60 Vbeta and 13 Jbeta primers. Profiled with immunoSEQ multiplex PCR; TCRdb holds only in-frame clones, not every one. Of 150,000 to 200,000 clones in the sample, over 60% were seen once. The sequencing input was PBMCs. The receptors derive from a woman aged 40 to 50 in good health and CMV-seronegative.

This clone was observed a handful of times. This rearrangement joins TRBV27 to TRBJ1-1; perhaps TRBD1 as D (5 bases). Trimming took off 6 bases at V and 3 bases at J, with 14 bases between the two ends. Germline assignment: CDR1 MNHEY and CDR2 SMNVEV (reference sequence). CDR3 length: 14 amino acids. The CDR3 is CASRDDSDYTEAFF. In nucleotides, the CDR3 is TGTGCCAGCAGGGATGACAGTGATTACACTGAAGCTTTCTTT.

The rearrangement uses TRBV10-2 and TRBJ2-7; 8 nucleotides align to TRBD2. This CDR3 is 14 amino acids long. With V trimmed by 8 bases and J by 0 bases, 6 bases remained unmatched. The germline gives CDR1 WSHSY, CDR2 SAAADI. CDR3 residues: CASREGPSSYEQYV. Here the CDR3 DNA reads TGCGCCAGCCGGGAGGGACCGAGCTCCTACGAGCAGTACGTC.

This clone was detected only a few times. The chain uses TRBV19 and TRBJ1-2; TRBD1 might be the D (6 bases). The germline CDR1 and CDR2 sequences are LNHDA and SQIVND (reference sequence). V gave up 7 bases and J gave up 4 bases, with 19 bases separating them. This CDR3 region has 15 residues. CDR3 DNA sequence: TGTGCCAGTATTCCTTACGGACAGAGGATCTATGGCTACACCTTC. Amino acid sequence: CASIPYGQRIYGYTF.

The chain employs TRBV5-1 and TRBJ1-6; a possible D gene is TRBD1 (6 bases). CDR3 length: 17 residues. V was trimmed by 0 bases and J by 0 bases, leaving 10 bases between them. Germline CDR1 SGHRS, CDR2 YFSETQ. The CDR3 region has the DNA TGCGCCAGCAGCTTGGGACAGGCGAGCTCCTATAATTCACCCCTCCACTTT. The encoded protein is CASSLGQASSYNSPLHF.

The V gene is TRBV19, the J gene TRBJ2-2, with a weak D call TRBD2 (6 bases). Deletions cut 3 bases from V and 0 bases from J, with 11 bases between. CDR1 and CDR2 (germline): LNHDA, SQIVND (reference sequence). The CDR3 length is 16 residues. Written as DNA, the CDR3 is TGTGCCAGTAGTATTCGCACGGGGGCGAACACCGGGGAGCTGTTTTTT. The encoded protein is CASSIRTGANTGELFF.

The chain has TRBV4-2 and TRBJ2-5; TRBD2 agrees at 7 bases. Trimming removed 0 bases from V and 2 bases from J; junction bases left unmatched: 9. This CDR3 contains 17 residues. In germline, CDR1 is LGHNA, CDR2 YNFKEQ. CDR3 sequence reads: CASSQDKLAEGQETQYF. The CDR3 nucleotides read TGTGCCAGCAGCCAAGATAAGCTAGCGGAGGGGCAAGAGACCCAGTACTTC.

V gene TRBV10-1 combines with J gene TRBJ2-7; TRBD2 matches at 8 bases. The CDR3 has 14 amino acids. Germline V gene data show CDR1 as WNHNN and CDR2 as SYGVQD (reference sequence). With V trimmed by 5 bases and J by 2 bases, 5 bases remained unmatched. The DNA of the CDR3 is TGCGCCAGCAGTAGCGGGAGAGGGACCTACGAGCAGTACGTC. Translating gives CASSSGRGTYEQYV.

This clone showed up just a few times. V gene TRBV25-1 combines with J gene TRBJ1-1; the D gene is possibly TRBD1 (6 bases). Trimming removed 8 bases at V and 5 bases at J, with 9 bases between. The CDR3 is made up of 11 amino acids. Germline V gives CDR1 MGHDK, CDR2 SYGVNS. The CDR3 here is CASGDRTEAFF. The CDR3 DNA follows: TGTGCCAGCGGAGACAGGACTGAAGCTTTCTTT.

The chain is built from TRBV15 and TRBJ1-1; the D gene is possibly TRBD1 (6 bases). This CDR3 spans 15 amino acids. Germline loops: CDR1 LNHNV, CDR2 YYDKDF (reference sequence). The V gene lost 2 bases and the J gene lost 0 bases, with 10 bases spanning the gap. CDR3 coding DNA: TGTGCCACCAGCAGATACAGGGTTTTGAACACTGAAGCTTTCTTT. Protein product: CATSRYRVLNTEAFF.